This record covers a single T cell receptor beta chain. The antigen is undetermined. These data originate in a study of T cell responses to AZD1222 COVID-19 vaccine. Germline CDR1 SGHNT, CDR2 YENEEA. J was trimmed by 11 bases and V by 5 bases; bases with no gene match: 15. This CDR3 has 17 amino acids. The assay was immunoSEQ multiplex PCR, and TCRdb's table has in-frame clones only and misses some. The top ten hold about 2.7% of the sample, which has 130,000 or so clones, 70% to 90% seen once. Broader study findings: Increased Spike-specific TCR breadth and depth were observed after two AZD1222 doses. Donor demographics were predominantly white British with a female majority; clonal diversity may be underestimated. Sampling that yielded the repertoires occurred only after the peak T cell response. Within unmutated variant regions lay the reported targets of nearly half of spike-specific TCRs.

This specimen consisted of peripheral blood, obtained on day 0 of AZD1222 vaccination. The chain has TRBV11-3 and TRBJ2-1, with 13 nucleotides matching TRBD2. The clonotype comes from an adult in good health. CDR3 in amino acids: CASSARTSGGPEGKQFF. The CDR3 bases are TGTGCCAGCAGCGCTCGGACTAGCGGGGGACCTGAAGGGAAGCAGTTCTTC.